The 26 T cell receptor beta chains in this list originate from one sample, sequenced in a study of response to subunit inactivated influenza vaccine. TCRdb redid the calling of the RT-PCR reads with MiXCR, one entry per CDR3 protein. Of under 850,000 distinct CDR3 sequences in the sample, roughly 20% are singletons; the top ten hold around 9.9%. The sequences come from PBMCs from blood, collected roughly 5 days after vaccination. The receptors were gathered from a man between 50 and 59 years old who received an inactivated influenza vaccine.

Only a few counts were recorded for this clonotype. The chain employs TRBV2 and TRBJ2-3, with 9 positions matching TRBD1. From germline, CDR1 is SNHLY and CDR2 FYNNEI. Unmatched junction bases numbered 3, after V lost 7 bases and J lost 4 bases. CDR3 length: 13 residues. CDR3 in amino acids: CASNGQGSDTQYF. CDR3 DNA sequence: TGTGCCAGCAACGGACAGGGGTCAGATACGCAGTATTTT.

This clonotype came up a few times. The rearrangement links TRBV7-9 to TRBJ2-1; 7 bases are a match to TRBD2. Trimming cost V 3 bases and J 6 bases; bases outside gene matches: 2. In germline, CDR1 is SEHNR, CDR2 FQNEAQ (reference sequence). This CDR3 has 13 residues. The CDR3 here is CASSLRESNEQFF. The CDR3 DNA follows: TGTGCCAGCAGCTTGCGGGAGTCCAATGAGCAGTTCTTC.

In DNA form, the CDR3 reads TGTGCCAGCACTCCAGTGGGGGGTGGAGAGACCCAGTACTTC. Amino acids: CASTPVGGGETQYF. V is TRBV28 and J is TRBJ2-5; a possible D gene is TRBD2 (6 bases). The CDR3 is 14 residues long. Germline V gene sequence: CDR1 MDHEN, CDR2 SYDVKM. V dropped 7 bases and J dropped 4 bases, with 16 bases sitting between them. Full variable domain (outside the CDR3, taken from reference TRBV28 and TRBJ2-5): DVKVTQSSRYLVKRTGEKVFLECVQDMDHENMFWYRQDPGLGLRLIYFSYDVKMKEKGDIPEGYSVSREKKERFSLILESASTNQTSMYLCASTPVGGGETQYFGPGTRLLVL.

This clonotype appeared a few times. This rearrangement joins TRBV24-1 to TRBJ2-3; D remains unclear. The germline V gene has CDR1 KGHDR and CDR2 SFDVKD. The CDR3 has 14 amino acids. The V gene lost 2 bases and the J gene lost 5 bases, with 10 bases spanning the gap. CDR3 sequence: CATSDSLWGDTQYF. The CDR3 DNA reads as TGTGCCACCAGTGATTCCTTGTGGGGAGATACGCAGTATTTT.

This clonotype showed up just a few times. This sequence joins TRBV20-1 and TRBJ2-7; perhaps TRBD2 as D (5 bases). CDR1 DFQATT and CDR2 SNEGSKA come from the germline V gene (reference sequence). CDR3 length: 14 residues. Trimming pared 0 bases from V and 2 bases from J, leaving 11 bases between. The CDR3 nucleotides are TGCAGTGCTAGAGACGGTTCACTAGCCTACGAGCAGTACTTC. It encodes CSARDGSLAYEQYF.

This clonotype was detected ten times or more. The V call is TRBV9, the J call TRBJ2-1, with D uncertain. V shed 1 base and J shed 0 bases, with 14 bases lying between them. This CDR3 contains 17 residues. The germline CDR1 and CDR2 sequences are SGDLS and YYNGEE. In DNA, the CDR3 is TGTGCCAGCAGCGTAAGGATGGGCGGATCCTCCTACAATGAGCAGTTCTTC. Its protein is CASSVRMGGSSYNEQFF. The variable domain in full, completed from reference TRBV9 and TRBJ2-1, reads DSGVTQTPKHLITATGQRVTLRCSPRSGDLSVYWYQQSLDQGLQFLIQYYNGEERAKGNILERFSAQQFPDLHSELNLSSLELGDSALYFCASSVRMGGSSYNEQFFGPGTRLTVL.

This clonotype was counted between two and nine times. The chain recombines TRBV5-1 with TRBJ2-6; D might be TRBD2 (6 bases). The CDR3 is 15 residues long. The germline V gene encodes CDR1 SGHRS and CDR2 YFSETQ. The V end was cut by 7 bases, the J end by 0 bases, with 11 bases between. In nucleotides, the CDR3 is TGCGCCAGCCGGGACTCGCCCTCTGGGGCCAACGTCCTGACTTTC. Residues: CASRDSPSGANVLTF.

This clonotype showed up just a few times. The V gene is TRBV7-9, the J gene TRBJ2-1; 12 positions match TRBD2. The germline V gene has CDR1 SEHNR and CDR2 FQNEAQ (reference sequence). V lost 5 bases and J lost 8; bases outside the gene matches: 13. This CDR3 comprises 17 residues. Here the CDR3 DNA reads TGTGCCAGCAGCACTACCGGGACTAGCGGGCCTCTGGATGAGCAGTTCTTC. Protein sequence: CASSTTGTSGPLDEQFF.

V gene TRBV11-2 combines with J gene TRBJ1-1; D gene uncertain. This CDR3 has 11 amino acids. The germline V and J ends were trimmed by 0 bases and 10 bases, with 6 bases remaining between them. Germline loops: CDR1 SGHAT, CDR2 FQNNGV. The CDR3 spells CASSLDSVAFF. The DNA of the CDR3 is TGTGCCAGCAGCTTAGATAGCGTAGCTTTCTTT.

The chain combines TRBV10-3 with TRBJ2-7; no clear D gene. The germline gives CDR1 ENHRY, CDR2 SYGVKD. The ends were cut back, 5 bases at V and 2 bases at J, with 7 bases in the middle. The CDR3 loop spans 12 amino acids. CDR3: CAISNSAYEQYF. The CDR3 DNA reads TGTGCCATCAGTAACAGCGCCTACGAGCAGTACTTC.

In this sample, this clonotype turned up once. Relative to the germline gene, one junction end is altered; a read error may explain this. The chain carries TRBV24-1 and TRBJ2-3; 10 bases line up with TRBD1. The CDR3 covers 15 residues. Germline loops: CDR1 KGHDR, CDR2 SFDVKD. CDR3 DNA sequence: TGTGCCACCGACGATGGGACAGGGGTCACAGATATGCAGTATTTT. Its translation: CATDDGTGVTDMQYF.

In this sample, this clonotype turned up a few times. The chain recombines TRBV6-1 with TRBJ2-7; the D gene is possibly TRBD1 (7 bases). This CDR3 contains 15 residues. The V end lost 6 bases, the J end lost 3 bases, and 18 bases lay between the germline ends. Germline V gene lookup returns CDR1 MNHNS and CDR2 SASEGT. CDR3 DNA: TGTGCCAGCAGCCCATCGGACAGGCGGGGCTACGAGCAGTACTTC. This gives the protein CASSPSDRRGYEQYF.

This clonotype was seen a few times. This chain joins TRBV27 and TRBJ2-5; TRBD2 aligns across 10 bases. Unmatched junction bases numbered 5, after V lost 4 bases and J lost 0 bases. The CDR3 contains 16 residues. Germline lookup yields CDR1 MNHEY and CDR2 SMNVEV (reference sequence). The CDR3 nucleotides read TGTGCCAGCAGTTCTCTAGCGGGAGCATACCAAGAGACCCAGTACTTC. Protein: CASSSLAGAYQETQYF.

This chain joins TRBV3-1 and TRBJ1-1, with D possibly being TRBD1 (5 bases). The V and J ends lost 4 bases and 8 bases respectively, with 17 bases between them. Germline CDR1 is LGHDT and CDR2 is YNNKEL (reference sequence). This CDR3 has 14 residues. DNA for the CDR3: TGTGCCAGCAGCCCCACAGGCGCACTAAGGGAAGCTTTCTTT. Protein: CASSPTGALREAFF.

This clonotype was recorded a few times. V gene TRBV6-2 or TRBV6-3 combines with J gene TRBJ1-1, with no clear D. CDR3 length: 13 amino acids. Looked up from germline, CDR1 is MNHEY and CDR2 is SVGEGT. V was trimmed by 5 bases and J by 3 bases, leaving 10 bases between them. The DNA of the CDR3 is TGTGCCAGCAGTCCCGGACGGTACACTGAAGCTTTCTTT. Translation: CASSPGRYTEAFF.

V usage is TRBV11-2 and J usage is TRBJ2-1; 9 bases are shared with TRBD2. V lost 1 base to trimming and J lost 7 bases; unmatched junction nucleotides: 17. The CDR3 spans 19 residues. The germline V gene encodes CDR1 SGHAT and CDR2 FQNNGV. The CDR3 loop is CASSLGHGFQRGAGNEQFF. The CDR3, as DNA: TGTGCCAGCAGCTTAGGCCATGGGTTTCAGCGGGGGGCCGGGAATGAGCAGTTCTTC. The variable domain in full, completed from reference TRBV11-2 and TRBJ2-1, reads EAGVAQSPRYKIIEKRQSVAFWCNPISGHATLYWYQQILGQGPKLLIQFQNNGVVDDSQLPKDRFSAERLKGVDSTLKIQPAKLEDSAVYLCASSLGHGFQRGAGNEQFFGPGTRLTVL.

Only a few counts were recorded for this clonotype. CDR3 loop: CASSLGWGQETQYF. For the CDR3, the DNA is TGCGCCAGCAGCTTGGGATGGGGGCAGGAGACCCAGTACTTC. V usage is TRBV5-1 and J usage is TRBJ2-5, with D possibly matching TRBD1 (6 bases). Trimming pared 0 bases from V and 5 bases from J, leaving 11 bases between. This CDR3 region has 14 residues. Germline V gene data show CDR1 as SGHRS and CDR2 as YFSETQ. Full variable domain (missing parts from reference TRBV5-1 and TRBJ2-5): KAGVTQTPRYLIKTRGQQVTLSCSPISGHRSVSWYQQTPGQGLQFLFEYFSETQRNKGNFPGRFSGRQFSNSRSEMNVSTLELGDSALYLCASSLGWGQETQYFGPGTRLLVL.

The table lists this clonotype with many counts. The rearrangement uses TRBV7-2 and TRBJ2-7; 15 bases match TRBD2. This CDR3 spans 15 amino acids. The germline V gene has CDR1 SGHTA and CDR2 FQGNSA. The V and J ends lost 6 bases and 6 bases, in that order; junction bases with no gene match: 6. The CDR3 bases are TGTGCCAGCAGTTGGACTAGCGGGGGGGCCAGCGAGCAGTACTTC. This sequence encodes CASSWTSGGASEQYF.

This chain joins TRBV20-1 and TRBJ2-4, with 9 bases aligning to TRBD2. Germline-derived CDR1 and CDR2 are DFQATT and SNEGSKA (reference sequence). V lost 4 bases to trimming and J lost 0 bases; unmatched junction nucleotides: 4. The CDR3 length is 15 residues. In DNA, the CDR3 is TGCAGTGCTATTAGCGGGGGCTCAGCCAAAAACATTCAGTACTTC. It is translated as CSAISGGSAKNIQYF.

This chain uses TRBV2 with TRBJ2-5; 8 bases are shared with TRBD1. CDR1 is SNHLY, CDR2 FYNNEI, per germline. Trimming took 6 bases from V and 1 from J; bases not matched to a gene: 7. The CDR3 runs 15 residues. The CDR3 loop is CASSMSGGGQETQYF. The CDR3 nucleotides read TGTGCCAGCAGCATGTCAGGGGGCGGCCAAGAGACCCAGTACTTC.

The genes are TRBV28 and TRBJ2-7; 13 nucleotides match TRBD2. The CDR3 consists of 14 residues. Per the germline V gene, CDR1 is MDHEN and CDR2 is SYDVKM. V dropped 6 bases and J dropped 3; count of bases not matched to a gene: 2. CDR3: CASSGTSGNYEQYF. The CDR3 coding sequence is TGTGCCAGCAGCGGGACTAGCGGGAACTACGAGCAGTACTTC.

This clonotype was seen a few times. The V gene is TRBV11-2, the J gene TRBJ2-7; possibly TRBD2 for D (5 bases). There are 13 residues in the CDR3. Germline CDR1 is SGHAT and CDR2 is FQNNGV. V was trimmed by 1 base and J by 3 bases, leaving 7 bases between them. This chain's CDR3 is CASSLVTSYEQYF. DNA of the CDR3: TGTGCCAGCAGCTTAGTCACTAGCTACGAGCAGTACTTC.

This clonotype was found a few times. The chain has TRBV18 and TRBJ2-7, with a tentative D call TRBD2 (6 bases). CDR3 length: 14 residues. Germline CDR1 KGHSH, CDR2 LQKENI. The V end lost 3 bases, the J end lost 2 bases, and 11 bases lay between the germline ends. As DNA, the CDR3 is TGTGCCAGCTCACCGGGCGGGACCACCTACGAGCAGTACTTC. Amino acid sequence: CASSPGGTTYEQYF.

J is TRBJ2-1 and V is TRBV11-2; possibly TRBD2 for D (6 bases). The V gene lost 5 bases and the J gene lost 6 bases, with 11 bases spanning the gap. The CDR3 runs to 13 residues. CDR1 SGHAT and CDR2 FQNNGV come from the germline V gene. The CDR3 DNA reads as TGTGCCAGCAGCAACCCGACTAGCAATGAGCAGTTCTTC. As protein: CASSNPTSNEQFF.

V usage is TRBV20-1 and J usage is TRBJ1-6; D gene ambiguous. The CDR3 is 15 amino acids. The germline CDR1 and CDR2 sequences are DFQATT and SNEGSKA (reference sequence). The V end lost 1 base, the J end lost 4 bases, and 11 bases lay between the germline ends. The CDR3 sequence is CSARAGIGYNSPLHF. The CDR3 DNA reads as TGCAGTGCTAGAGCCGGGATCGGGTATAATTCACCCCTCCACTTT.

This chain uses TRBV4-1 with TRBJ2-7; D gene uncertain. The CDR3 runs to 15 residues. Trimming pared 2 bases from V and 3 bases from J, leaving 14 bases between. Germline CDR1 MGHRA, CDR2 YSYEKL. Here the CDR3 DNA reads TGCGCCAGCAGCCAATTGGCAGGAATATTCTACGAGCAGTACTTC. Its translation: CASSQLAGIFYEQYF.